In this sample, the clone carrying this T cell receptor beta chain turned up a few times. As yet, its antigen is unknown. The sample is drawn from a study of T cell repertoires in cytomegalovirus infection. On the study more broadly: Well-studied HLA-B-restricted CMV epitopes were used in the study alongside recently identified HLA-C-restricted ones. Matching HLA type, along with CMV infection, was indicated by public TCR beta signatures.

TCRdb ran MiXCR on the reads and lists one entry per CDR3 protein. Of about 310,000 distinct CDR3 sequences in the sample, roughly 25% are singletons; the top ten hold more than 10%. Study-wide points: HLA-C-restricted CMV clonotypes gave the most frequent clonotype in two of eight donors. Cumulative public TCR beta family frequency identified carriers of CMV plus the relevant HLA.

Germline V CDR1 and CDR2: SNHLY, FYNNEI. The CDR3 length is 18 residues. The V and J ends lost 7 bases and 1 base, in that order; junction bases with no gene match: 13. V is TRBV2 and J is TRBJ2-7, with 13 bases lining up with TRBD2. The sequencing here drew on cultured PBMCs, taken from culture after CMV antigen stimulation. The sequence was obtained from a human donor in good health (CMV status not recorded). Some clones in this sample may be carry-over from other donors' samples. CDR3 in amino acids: CASTGTVTSGRSSYEQYF. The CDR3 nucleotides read TGTGCCAGCACCGGAACGGTGACTAGCGGGAGGTCGTCCTACGAGCAGTACTTC.